These T cell receptor beta chains were read from a single sample in a study of human T cells and chemical hapten exposure. MiXCR, run by TCRdb on the RACE reads, gives a single entry per CDR3 protein. The top ten clones hold over 0.85% of a sample with about 120,000 distinct CDR3 sequences, approximately 13% of them seen once. Sample: whole blood, taken in connection with sensitization to the hapten diphenylcyclopropenone (DPC). The receptors shown here come from a man younger than 30 with alopecia areata. Some clones in this sample may be carry-over from other donors' samples. The CDR3 runs from the conserved cysteine through the conserved F or W. A D gene is named only where the DNA matches it firmly. The size entry is marked missing in some rows and otherwise reads once, few, many or a size class.

d_call	v_call	j_call	clone_size	cdr3_aa	cdr3_nt
.	TRBV27	TRBJ1-1	.	CASREAFF	TGTGCCAGCAGAGAAGCTTTCTTT
.	TRBV12-3/TRBV12-4	TRBJ1-6	many	CASSLGGNSPLHF	TGTGCCAGCAGTTTGGGCGGGAATTCACCCCTCCACTTT
.	TRBV5-1	TRBJ2-1	.	CASSLRGPTYNEQFF	TGCGCCAGCAGCTTGCGGGGTCCGACCTACAATGAGCAGTTCTTC
TRBD1	TRBV27	TRBJ1-6	few	CASSLRPGQASSPLHF	TGTGCCAGCAGTTTAAGGCCGGGACAGGCATCTTCACCCCTCCACTTT
.	TRBV20-1	TRBJ1-1	.	CSARDKDTEAFF	TGCAGTGCTAGAGATAAGGACACTGAAGCTTTCTTT
.	TRBV18	TRBJ1-5	few	CASSPRALWGPLPPAQPQHF	TGTGCCAGCTCACCAAGGGCGTTGTGGGGGCCCCTACCCCCCGCTCAGCCCCAGCATTTT
TRBD1	TRBV7-9	TRBJ2-1	few	CASSLVGTEYNEQFF	TGTGCCAGCAGCTTAGTTGGGACAGAGTACAATGAGCAGTTCTTC
TRBD2	TRBV7-8	TRBJ2-3	.	CASSLVVAGSTDTQYF	TGTGCCAGCAGCTTAGTTGTAGCGGGTAGCACAGATACGCAGTATTTT
.	TRBV6-5	TRBJ2-7	few	CASSWVGEQYF	TGTGCCAGCAGCTGGGTGGGCGAGCAGTACTTC
.	TRBV7-2	TRBJ1-1	few	CASRRDGTEAFF	TGTGCCAGCAGACGCGACGGTACTGAAGCTTTCTTT
.	TRBV29-1	TRBJ2-2	few	CSVDLDNTGELFF	TGCAGCGTTGATCTAGATAACACCGGGGAGCTGTTTTTT
TRBD2	TRBV20-1	TRBJ2-5	few	CSASLSAGAETQYF	TGCAGTGCTAGCCTTTCAGCGGGGGCAGAGACCCAGTACTTC
TRBD1	TRBV28	TRBJ2-1	few	CASRPRQGHNEQFF	TGTGCCAGCAGACCCAGACAGGGTCACAATGAGCAGTTCTTC
.	TRBV7-9	TRBJ1-6	.	CASSFGGRAYNSPLHF	TGTGCCAGCAGCTTTGGGGGAAGGGCCTATAATTCACCCCTCCACTTT
.	TRBV6-4	TRBJ2-3	many	CASSAVRTDTQYF	TGTGCCAGCAGTGCGGTCCGCACAGATACGCAGTATTTT
.	TRBV6-2/TRBV6-3	TRBJ2-6	.	CASSPLPLTGTGANVLTF	TGTGCCAGCAGTCCCCTTCCCCTCACAGGGACTGGGGCCAACGTCCTGACTTTC
TRBD1	TRBV6-2/TRBV6-3	TRBJ1-5	.	CASTGTGGFNQPQHF	TGTGCCAGCACCGGGACAGGGGGATTCAATCAGCCCCAGCATTTT
TRBD2	TRBV9	TRBJ2-5	few	CASSVGSSGLETQYF	TGTGCCAGCAGCGTAGGGAGTAGCGGGCTGGAGACCCAGTACTTC
.	TRBV20-1	TRBJ2-7	.	CSARSGLYEQYF	TGCAGTGCTAGATCGGGACTCTACGAGCAGTACTTC
.	TRBV6-6	TRBJ1-4	few	CASSSRGRGEKLFF	TGTGCCAGCAGTTCAAGGGGAAGAGGTGAAAAACTGTTTTTT
.	TRBV14	TRBJ1-4	.	CASRPNRRAALGKLFF	TGTGCCAGCAGGCCGAATCGACGGGCGGCCCTTGGAAAACTGTTTTTT
TRBD1	TRBV25-1	TRBJ1-5	.	CASSGARDRGLQPQHF	TGTGCCAGCAGTGGGGCAAGGGACAGGGGTCTTCAGCCCCAGCATTTT
.	TRBV28	TRBJ2-7	few	CANYEQYF	TGTGCAAACTACGAGCAGTACTTC